A single sample is the source of the 17 T cell receptor beta chains below, sequenced in a study of Tregs in tolerant kidney transplant recipients (dated by TCRdb to the late 2010s). Library prep was done by the immunoSEQ multiplex PCR assay. TCRdb limited this immuneACCESS table to in-frame rearrangements with V and J called. A share of clones is missing; checked studies link under half to unresolved V genes, and the rest is unexplained. This sample comprises tens of thousands of clones, roughly 84% of them detected only once. The ten most abundant clones make up 3.5% to 5.5% of the sample. The sample taken for sequencing was CD4+ T cells from blood. The receptors were gathered from a human donor in good health.

The rearrangement joins TRBV9 to TRBJ2-1; 11 bases align to TRBD2. CDR1 SGDLS and CDR2 YYNGEE come from the germline V gene. Trimming removed 9 bases from V and 6 bases from J; junction bases left unmatched: 8. The CDR3 has 14 residues. The CDR3 region is CATPGLAASNEQFF. For the CDR3, the DNA is TGTGCCACTCCGGGACTAGCGGCCTCCAATGAGCAGTTCTTC.

The chain has TRBV30 and TRBJ2-5; 11 bases match TRBD2. This CDR3 is 14 amino acids long. CDR1 GTSNPN and CDR2 SVGIG come from the germline V gene (reference sequence). J lost 5 bases, V lost 4 bases, and 6 bases had no gene match. The CDR3 DNA is TGTGCCTGGAAAGTAGCGGGGGGGAGGGAGACCCAGTACTTC. Encoded protein: CAWKVAGGRETQYF.

V gene TRBV7-2 combines with J gene TRBJ2-3; the match to TRBD2 covers 7 bases. The CDR3 totals 16 residues. The V gene end was trimmed by 5 bases and the J gene end by 8 bases; junction bases not matched to a gene: 16. Germline V gene data show CDR1 as SGHTA and CDR2 as FQGNSA. CDR3 bases: TGTGCCAGCAGCAAAGCGGGGACTGATCAGCGTGGTACGCAGTATTTT. This sequence encodes CASSKAGTDQRGTQYF. Looking up the rest from reference TRBV7-2 and TRBJ2-3 gives the full variable domain: GAGVSQSPSNKVTEKGKDVELRCDPISGHTALYWYRQSLGQGLEFLIYFQGNSAPDKSGLPSDRFSAERTGGSVSTLTIQRTQQEDSAVYLCASSKAGTDQRGTQYFGPGTRLTVL.

The chain is built from TRBV7-3 and TRBJ1-2; the match to TRBD1 covers 7 bases. Germline V lookup: CDR1 SGHTA, CDR2 FQGTGA. V shed 2 bases, J shed 7 bases, and the junction held 7 bases outside the gene matches. There are 14 residues in the CDR3. The DNA for the CDR3 is TGTGCCAGCAGCTTATCGGCAGGGGGTAGTGGCTACACCTTC. Its translation: CASSLSAGGSGYTF.

The CDR3 here is CASSLGSAYEQYF. The CDR3 coding sequence is TGCGCCAGCAGCCTAGGTTCCGCCTACGAGCAGTACTTC. The chain joins TRBV5-1 to TRBJ2-7; D gene uncertain. Germline CDR1 SGHRS, CDR2 YFSETQ. V gave up 4 bases and J gave up 2 bases, with 10 bases separating them. This CDR3 has 13 residues.

The CDR3, as DNA: TGTGCCAGCAGTCCGGGACTAGCGGGAAAGCAGTTCTTC. Translated: CASSPGLAGKQFF. The rearrangement uses TRBV28 and TRBJ2-1; 13 nucleotides match TRBD2. CDR1 MDHEN and CDR2 SYDVKM come from the germline V gene. The CDR3 consists of 13 residues. V lost 5 bases to trimming and J lost 11 bases; unmatched junction nucleotides: 3.

The chain is built from TRBV5-4 and TRBJ2-5, with 7 bases matching TRBD1. This CDR3 is 13 amino acids long. V lost 4 bases, J lost 2 bases, and 2 bases stayed unmatched. The V gene's germline CDR1 is SGHNT and CDR2 YYREEE (reference sequence). The CDR3 nucleotides are TGTGCCAGCAGCCGGGACAGTCAAGAGACCCAGTACTTC. Translating gives CASSRDSQETQYF. Full variable domain (remainder filled in from reference TRBV5-4 and TRBJ2-5): ETGVTQSPTHLIKTRGQQVTLRCSSQSGHNTVSWYQQALGQGPQFIFQYYREEENGRGNFPPRFSGLQFPNYSSELNVNALELDDSALYLCASSRDSQETQYFGPGTRLLVL.

The V gene is TRBV5-6, the J gene TRBJ2-2; D is ambiguous. V gave up 0 bases and J gave up 1 base, with 4 bases separating them. Germline CDR1 SGHDT, CDR2 YYEEEE. This CDR3 region has 14 residues. The CDR3 protein is CASSLAVNTGELFF. The CDR3 nucleotides are TGTGCCAGCAGCTTGGCCGTGAACACCGGGGAGCTGTTTTTT. Full variable domain (rest looked up from reference TRBV5-6 and TRBJ2-2): DAGVTQSPTHLIKTRGQQVTLRCSPKSGHDTVSWYQQALGQGPQFIFQYYEEEERQRGNFPDRFSGHQFPNYSSELNVNALLLGDSALYLCASSLAVNTGELFFGEGSRLTVL.

The chain joins TRBV5-1 to TRBJ2-1, with 14 bases aligning to TRBD2. Germline V gene lookup returns CDR1 SGHRS and CDR2 YFSETQ. The junction had 9 bases not matched to a gene; V was cut back by 1 base and J by 9 bases. The CDR3 has 17 amino acids. The CDR3 loop is CASSLSGGLAGVREQFF. The CDR3 DNA reads as TGCGCCAGCAGCTTGTCAGGGGGACTAGCGGGAGTCCGTGAGCAGTTCTTC. Filled out from reference TRBV5-1 and TRBJ2-1, the complete variable domain reads KAGVTQTPRYLIKTRGQQVTLSCSPISGHRSVSWYQQTPGQGLQFLFEYFSETQRNKGNFPGRFSGRQFSNSRSEMNVSTLELGDSALYLCASSLSGGLAGVREQFFGPGTRLTVL.

The chain couples TRBV6-1 to TRBJ1-1; D is perhaps TRBD1 (6 bases). With 7 bases removed from V and 0 bases from J, the gap between germline ends came to 15 bases. The germline V gene has CDR1 MNHNS and CDR2 SASEGT. This CDR3 comprises 15 residues. The CDR3 bases are TGTGCCAGCACCCTACCTGGACAGATGAACACTGAAGCTTTCTTT. Translated, it gives CASTLPGQMNTEAFF.

The chain carries TRBV4-3 and TRBJ2-7; D not resolved. V was trimmed by 0 bases and J by 1 base, leaving 10 bases between them. In germline, CDR1 is LGHNA, CDR2 YSLEER. This CDR3 region has 15 residues. In DNA form, the CDR3 reads TGCGCCAGCAGCCAAGAGGCCAGGCCATCCTACGAGCAGTACTTC. Amino acids: CASSQEARPSYEQYF.

This chain connects TRBV25-1 to TRBJ2-7; no firm D call. The germline V gene encodes CDR1 MGHDK and CDR2 SYGVNS. This CDR3 is 12 amino acids long. V shed 4 bases and J shed 4 bases, with 8 bases lying between them. The CDR3 here is CASSGIRYEQYF. Written as DNA, the CDR3 is TGTGCCAGCAGTGGAATCCGTTACGAGCAGTACTTC.

The chain links TRBV19 to TRBJ1-2, with unresolved D. This CDR3 is built from 13 residues. Germline V CDR1 and CDR2: LNHDA, SQIVND (reference sequence). The germline V and J ends were trimmed by 3 bases and 8 bases, with 13 bases remaining between them. The CDR3 coding sequence is TGTGCCAGTAGTATGGCCGGACGGCAGGGCTACACCTTC. It encodes CASSMAGRQGYTF.

V is TRBV6-5 and J is TRBJ2-7, with no clear D. CDR1 is MNHEY and CDR2 is SVGAGI in the germline V gene. Trimming took off 6 bases at V and 0 bases at J, with 12 bases between the two ends. CDR3 size: 14 residues. CDR3 DNA: TGTGCCAGCAGGACCCTATCAAGCTCCTACGAGCAGTACTTC. Translating it yields CASRTLSSSYEQYF.

The rearrangement uses TRBV7-8 and TRBJ2-3; maybe TRBD2 (6 bases). The germline gives CDR1 SGHVS, CDR2 FQNEAQ. V was shortened by 0 bases and J by 6 bases, with 16 bases between the two germline ends. The CDR3 covers 16 residues. Written as DNA, the CDR3 is TGTGCCAGCAGCTTAGCAGGGCCCAAAAGCGGGGATACGCAGTATTTT. It codes for CASSLAGPKSGDTQYF.

The J gene is TRBJ2-5, the V gene TRBV4-1, with D possibly matching TRBD2 (6 bases). Germline V gene lookup returns CDR1 MGHRA and CDR2 YSYEKL. The length of the CDR3 is 15 residues. The ends were cut back, 0 bases at V and 8 bases at J, with 16 bases in the middle. The CDR3: CASSQDYPGATTQYF. The CDR3 DNA sequence: TGCGCCAGCAGCCAAGATTACCCGGGAGCCACAACCCAGTACTTC.

The rearrangement joins TRBV7-2 to TRBJ1-3, with unresolved D. CDR3 length: 13 residues. Germline V gene sequence: CDR1 SGHTA, CDR2 FQGNSA. V lost 1 base and J 4 bases, leaving 5 bases between the germline ends. Here the CDR3 reads CASSLVYGNTIYF. For the CDR3, the DNA is TGTGCCAGCAGCTTAGTGTACGGAAACACCATATATTTT.